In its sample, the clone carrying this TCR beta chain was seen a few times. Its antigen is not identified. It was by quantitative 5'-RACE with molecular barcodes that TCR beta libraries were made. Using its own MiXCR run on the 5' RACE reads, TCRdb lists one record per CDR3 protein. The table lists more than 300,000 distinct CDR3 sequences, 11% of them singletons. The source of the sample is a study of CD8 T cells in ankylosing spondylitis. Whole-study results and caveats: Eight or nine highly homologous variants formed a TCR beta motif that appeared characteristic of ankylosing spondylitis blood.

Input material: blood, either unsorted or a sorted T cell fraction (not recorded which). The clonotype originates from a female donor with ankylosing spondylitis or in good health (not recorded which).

CDR3 sequence (DNA): TGCGCCAGCAGCGCGCGGACTTCGTACGAGCAGTACTTC. Its translation is CASSARTSYEQYF. The V gene is TRBV5-1, the J gene TRBJ2-7; perhaps TRBD2 as D (5 bases). Germline V CDR1 and CDR2: SGHRS, YFSETQ. V gave up 4 bases and J gave up 4 bases, with 12 bases separating them. The CDR3 has 13 amino acids.